The clone carrying this T cell receptor (beta chain) came up once. Its matching antigen is unknown. These data belong to a study of shared clonotypes between healthy human individuals. Regarding the study as a whole: Even with large depth, rarefaction showed that sorted-subset sequencing was incomplete.

Naive CD8 isolation took CD45RO-negative cells positively selected for CCR7 and excluded terminally differentiated effector memory CD45RA+ cells. This CDR3 is built from 13 residues. Trimming left V 7 bases short and J 4 bases short, with 13 bases between. Germline lookup yields CDR1 PRHDT and CDR2 FYEKMQ (reference sequence). Tens of thousands of T cell genomes (around 190 ng DNA) went into each sorted-subset replicate. This table comes from immunoSEQ multiplex PCR, and its TCRdb copy is limited to in-frame clones, with some not included. The sample has hundreds of thousands of clones, about 97% seen once.

The TCR originated in a man aged 25 to 45 in good health. The material sequenced was naive CD8+ T cells sorted from blood. The chain has TRBV13 and TRBJ1-1; D is possibly TRBD1 (6 bases). The CDR3 bases are TGTGCCAGCATTCTTACAGGGATCACTGAAGCTTTCTTT. The encoded protein is CASILTGITEAFF. Complete variable domain (other parts from reference TRBV13 and TRBJ1-1): AAGVIQSPRHLIKEKRETATLKCYPIPRHDTVYWYQQGPGQDPQFLISFYEKMQSDKGSIPDRFSAQQFSDYHSELNMSSLELGDSALYFCASILTGITEAFFGQGTRLTVV.